Each of the 28 T cell receptor beta chains below was sequenced from the same sample in a study of vaccination effects on CD4 cells after COVID-19. Once cultured for approximately eleven days, the cells underwent separation to obtain CD4+ T cells. PCR showed that the person got SARS-CoV-2 infection at some point between March and December 2020. The vaccine given was either BNT162b2 or mRNA-1273, in two doses. Their antigens remain unidentified. Clones were sequenced by immunoSEQ multiplex PCR, and TCRdb holds only the in-frame ones, with some missing. There are some 46,000 clones in the sample; less than 85% occur only once, and roughly 3.5% lies in the top ten. Material: CD4+ T cells from PBMCs cultured without peptide, obtained after COVID-19 vaccination. The source is a human donor who had a prior SARS-CoV-2 infection.

This rearrangement joins TRBV12-5 to TRBJ2-3; D might be TRBD1 (8 bases). Per germline, CDR1 LGHNT and CDR2 FRNRAP. CDR3 length: 15 amino acids. V lost 6 bases, J lost 1 base, and 14 bases lay in between. CDR3 DNA: TGTGCTAGTGGCCAGGGGGCGGGAGGCACAGATACGCAGTATTTT. This codes for CASGQGAGGTDTQYF.

In this sample, this clone turned up a few times. The genes are TRBV3-1 (or the pseudogene TRBV3-2) and TRBJ2-1; the D is unclear. Trimming removed 3 bases from V and 0 bases from J, with 15 bases in between. CDR1 LGHDT and CDR2 YNNKEL come from the germline V gene (reference sequence). The CDR3 spans 17 residues. The CDR3 loop is CASSHGPIISSYNEQFF. The DNA for the CDR3 is TGTGCCAGCAGCCACGGACCAATAATTAGCTCCTACAATGAGCAGTTCTTC.

In this sample, this clone turned up once. J is TRBJ2-2 and V is TRBV19; D gene unclear. V was shortened by 4 bases and J by 0 bases, with 12 bases between the two germline ends. The CDR3 spans 16 residues. Germline V gene sequence: CDR1 LNHDA, CDR2 SQIVND (reference sequence). The CDR3 nucleotides are TGTGCCAGTAGTAGGGCTAGTAGGCCGAACACCGGGGAGCTGTTTTTT. This gives the protein CASSRASRPNTGELFF.

The chain joins TRBV18 to TRBJ2-1; 7 positions match TRBD2. This CDR3 has 15 residues. Trimming took 6 bases from V and 6 from J; bases not matched to a gene: 11. Germline V lookup: CDR1 KGHSH, CDR2 LQKENI. CDR3 DNA: TGTGCCAGCTCCCCAACCGCGGGAGTAGGCAATGAGCAGTTCTTC. Its translation: CASSPTAGVGNEQFF. Full variable domain (outside the CDR3, taken from reference TRBV18 and TRBJ2-1): NAGVMQNPRHLVRRRGQEARLRCSPMKGHSHVYWYRQLPEEGLKFMVYLQKENIIDESGMPKERFSAEFPKEGPSILRIQQVVRGDSAAYFCASSPTAGVGNEQFFGPGTRLTVL.

The V and J genes are TRBV27 and TRBJ2-2; D might be TRBD2 (6 bases). Trimming pared 0 bases from V and 1 base from J, leaving 9 bases between. Germline V gene sequence: CDR1 MNHEY, CDR2 SMNVEV (reference sequence). The CDR3 totals 16 residues. This CDR3 reads CASSLSAGRNTGELFF. As DNA, the CDR3 is TGTGCCAGCAGTTTATCTGCGGGGAGGAACACCGGGGAGCTGTTTTTT.

This chain uses TRBV12-3 or TRBV12-4 with TRBJ1-2; D may be TRBD1 (6 bases). This CDR3 has 13 residues. V gave up 4 bases and J gave up 4 bases, with 10 bases separating them. CDR3: CASSWRGVYGYTF. As DNA, the CDR3 is TGTGCCAGCAGTTGGAGGGGGGTCTATGGCTACACCTTC.

The rearrangement joins TRBV7-6 to TRBJ2-5; TRBD2 matches at 10 bases. This CDR3 has 16 residues. The germline V gene has CDR1 SGHVS and CDR2 FNYEAQ. V lost 1 base, J lost 5 bases, and 7 bases stayed unmatched. The CDR3 nucleotides read TGTGCCAGCAGCTTAGAAAGGACTAGCGGTGGCGAGACCCAGTACTTC. This gives the protein CASSLERTSGGETQYF.

This CDR3 reads CAISDLGRNTEAFF. The CDR3 DNA reads TGTGCCATCAGTGATTTAGGCAGGAACACTGAAGCTTTCTTT. The chain carries TRBV10-3 and TRBJ1-1, with D unclear. Germline CDR1 is ENHRY and CDR2 is SYGVKD. The CDR3 is 14 residues long. Trimming shortened V by 3 bases and J by 1 base, and 9 bases separated the two germline ends.

This clone was picked up one time. The rearrangement uses TRBV19 and TRBJ1-2; D ambiguous. Germline lookup yields CDR1 LNHDA and CDR2 SQIVND (reference sequence). With 4 bases removed from V and 4 bases from J, the gap between germline ends came to 10 bases. This CDR3 region has 13 residues. CDR3 in DNA: TGTGCCAGTAGTACGACCTACCCCTATGGCTACACCTTC. Translated, it gives CASSTTYPYGYTF.

The genes are TRBV5-5 and TRBJ1-3; TRBD1 agrees at 7 bases. This CDR3 region has 16 residues. The germline CDR1 and CDR2 sequences are SGHKS and YYEKEE (reference sequence). V dropped 6 bases and J dropped 0; count of bases not matched to a gene: 9. In nucleotides, the CDR3 is TGTGCCAGCACCCGGGGACAGCCGAGCTCTGGAAACACCATATATTTT. It specifies CASTRGQPSSGNTIYF.

The rearrangement links TRBV2 to TRBJ1-1, with TRBD1 as a possible D gene (5 bases). Germline-derived CDR1 and CDR2 are SNHLY and FYNNEI. Trimming left V 11 bases short and J 0 bases short, with 13 bases between. CDR3 length equals 13 residues. CDR3 loop: CAGKDNLNTEAFF. Written as DNA, the CDR3 is TGTGCCGGGAAGGACAACTTGAACACTGAAGCTTTCTTT.

The chain carries TRBV7-9 and TRBJ1-4, with D uncertain. Trimming pared 2 bases from V and 5 bases from J, leaving 12 bases between. Germline V gene lookup returns CDR1 SEHNR and CDR2 FQNEAQ (reference sequence). The CDR3 extends over 15 amino acids. The CDR3 region is CASSLPQSANEKLFF. CDR3 DNA sequence: TGTGCCAGCAGCTTACCCCAGTCCGCGAATGAAAAACTGTTTTTT.

The chain carries TRBV7-9 and TRBJ1-4, with 8 bases matching TRBD1. Germline V gives CDR1 SEHNR, CDR2 FQNEAQ (reference sequence). Germline trimming cut 5 bases from V and 8 bases from J; bases unmatched to any gene: 7. This CDR3 region has 14 residues. The CDR3 loop reads CASSLDRVYEKLFF. The CDR3 DNA reads as TGTGCCAGCAGCCTGGACAGGGTGTACGAAAAACTGTTTTTT.

This chain uses TRBV5-1 with TRBJ2-7; 9 bases line up with TRBD2. This CDR3 contains 14 residues. Germline V gene sequence: CDR1 SGHRS, CDR2 YFSETQ. After removal of 0 bases from V and 7 bases from J, the junction contained 5 bases not matched to a gene. The CDR3: CASSLGLAGREQYF. As DNA, the CDR3 is TGCGCCAGCAGCTTGGGTCTAGCGGGACGGGAGCAGTACTTC. Full variable domain (remainder filled in from reference TRBV5-1 and TRBJ2-7): KAGVTQTPRYLIKTRGQQVTLSCSPISGHRSVSWYQQTPGQGLQFLFEYFSETQRNKGNFPGRFSGRQFSNSRSEMNVSTLELGDSALYLCASSLGLAGREQYFGPGTRLTVT.

The chain couples TRBV25-1 to TRBJ2-4, with D tentatively TRBD2 (5 bases). V was pared by 4 bases and J by 6 bases, with 7 bases between. Germline V gene sequence: CDR1 MGHDK, CDR2 SYGVNS. The CDR3 loop spans 12 amino acids. Here the CDR3 DNA reads TGTGCCAGCAGTGGCGGGCGAAACATTCAGTACTTC. This encodes CASSGGRNIQYF.

This rearrangement joins TRBV9 to TRBJ2-3, with D uncertain. CDR1 is SGDLS, CDR2 YYNGEE, per germline. V was clipped by 1 base and J by 3 bases, with 12 bases between them. This CDR3 comprises 15 residues. In DNA, the CDR3 is TGTGCCAGCAGCGTAAGTTTACACGGGACAGATACGCAGTATTTT. Encoded protein: CASSVSLHGTDTQYF.

This clone was seen once. V is TRBV6-4 and J is TRBJ2-2; TRBD2 aligns across 14 bases. CDR1 is MRHNA, CDR2 SNTAGT, per germline. J lost 7 bases, V lost 10 bases, and 11 bases had no gene match. The CDR3 runs 16 residues. The CDR3 coding sequence is TGTGCCACCGGGACTAGCGGGAGTTTGGAACGCGGGGAGCTGTTTTTT. The encoded protein is CATGTSGSLERGELFF.

V usage is TRBV5-5 and J usage is TRBJ2-3, with TRBD2 identical over 8 bases. The CDR3 is 16 residues long. V shed 1 base, J shed 5 bases, and the junction held 9 bases outside the gene matches. Germline CDR1 and CDR2: SGHKS and YYEKEE (reference sequence). The CDR3 region is CASSLRSGGVGDTQYF. In DNA, the CDR3 is TGTGCCAGCAGCTTGAGAAGCGGGGGCGTGGGAGATACGCAGTATTTT.

The CDR3 region has the DNA TGCGCCAGCAGCTTAAGGGCGGGGAGTGAGACCCAGTACTTC. Translated, it gives CASSLRAGSETQYF. The J gene is TRBJ2-5, the V gene TRBV5-1; maybe TRBD2 (6 bases). Deletions cut 2 bases from V and 5 bases from J, with 13 bases between. This CDR3 contains 14 residues. Germline CDR1 reads SGHRS; CDR2 reads YFSETQ.

The V call is TRBV6-5, the J call TRBJ1-2, with TRBD1 matching 8 bases. Germline V CDR1 and CDR2: MNHEY, SVGAGI. Losses at the gene ends were 0 bases for V and 4 bases for J; bases not matched to a gene: 7. CDR3 length equals 16 residues. Here the CDR3 DNA reads TGTGCCAGCAGTTACTCCCCCTACAGGGGGGTCTATGGCTACACCTTC. Amino acids: CASSYSPYRGVYGYTF.

The genes are TRBV4-1 and TRBJ2-1; the match to TRBD2 covers 11 bases. CDR3 length: 18 amino acids. Germline assignment: CDR1 MGHRA and CDR2 YSYEKL. The V gene end was trimmed by 0 bases and the J gene end by 1 base; junction bases not matched to a gene: 5. CDR3 amino acids: CASSQEVLAGASYNEQFF. In DNA form, the CDR3 reads TGCGCCAGCAGCCAAGAGGTACTAGCGGGAGCATCCTACAATGAGCAGTTCTTC.

This clone was picked up a small number of times. The chain recombines TRBV7-2 with TRBJ1-2; weak D call: TRBD1 (6 bases). CDR1 is SGHTA, CDR2 FQGNSA, per germline. The CDR3 is 14 residues long. V shed 2 bases and J shed 4 bases, with 11 bases lying between them. The CDR3 sequence: CASSLSRQAYGYTF. The CDR3 DNA is TGTGCCAGCAGCTTATCACGACAGGCCTATGGCTACACCTTC.

In nucleotides, the CDR3 is TGTGCCAGTAGTACCTGGGACACTCCTAACTATGGCTACACCTTC. Residues: CASSTWDTPNYGYTF. The rearrangement joins TRBV19 to TRBJ1-2, with D possibly TRBD1 on 6 matching bases. Looked up from germline, CDR1 is LNHDA and CDR2 is SQIVND (reference sequence). V was trimmed by 4 bases and J by 0 bases, leaving 12 bases between them. There are 15 residues in the CDR3.

This chain uses TRBV10-1 with TRBJ2-5; 9 bases are shared with TRBD1. Germline V gene sequence: CDR1 WNHNN, CDR2 SYGVQD (reference sequence). CDR3 length: 12 residues. The V gene end was trimmed by 10 bases and the J gene end by 5 bases; junction bases not matched to a gene: 5. CDR3 nucleotide sequence: TGCGCCAACAGGGGGCGGGGGGAGACCCAGTACTTC. Protein sequence: CANRGRGETQYF.

This clone occurred a few times. The V gene is TRBV25-1, the J gene TRBJ2-7, with D perhaps TRBD1 (6 bases). CDR1 and CDR2 from the germline V gene are MGHDK and SYGVNS. V lost 6 bases, J lost 5 bases, and 11 bases lay in between. The CDR3 runs to 12 residues. For the CDR3, the DNA is TGTGCCAGCAGACAGGGTCTCCACGAGCAGTACTTC. Protein: CASRQGLHEQYF.

This clone counts as medium-sized (0.01 to 0.1%). The genes are TRBV29-1 and TRBJ1-3; D may be TRBD1 (6 bases). V was clipped by 2 bases and J by 4 bases, with 24 bases between them. The CDR3 is made up of 18 amino acids. Germline lookup yields CDR1 SQVTM and CDR2 ANQGSEA. DNA of the CDR3: TGCAGCGTTGAAAGGCAGGGGAGACCTCGACCCTTGGGAAACACCATATATTTT. This gives the protein CSVERQGRPRPLGNTIYF. The variable domain in full, completed from reference TRBV29-1 and TRBJ1-3, reads SAVISQKPSRDICQRGTSLTIQCQVDSQVTMMFWYRQQPGQSLTLIATANQGSEATYESGFVIDKFPISRPNLTFSTLTVSNMSPEDSSIYLCSVERQGRPRPLGNTIYFGEGSWLTVV.

The V and J genes are TRBV5-1 and TRBJ2-1; 10 nucleotides align to TRBD2. The CDR3 consists of 16 residues. V lost 0 bases and J lost 9; bases outside the gene matches: 9. CDR1 SGHRS and CDR2 YFSETQ come from the germline V gene. The CDR3 region has the DNA TGCGCCAGCAGCTTGGGGTCTAGCGGGGGCCTCCTTGAGCAGTTCTTC. Amino acids: CASSLGSSGGLLEQFF.

J is TRBJ2-3 and V is TRBV4-2; 7 bases agree with TRBD2. The CDR3 runs 14 residues. With V trimmed by 4 bases and J by 6 bases, 7 bases remained unmatched. Germline CDR1 reads LGHNA; CDR2 reads YNFKEQ. The CDR3 protein is CASSPSGLLDTQYF. DNA for the CDR3: TGTGCCAGCAGCCCTAGCGGTCTATTGGATACGCAGTATTTT.